This TCR beta chain was sequenced for a study of regulatory T cells in long-lasting Graves disease. Noted time point: newly diagnosed GD, antithyroid drugs for less than 3 months. PBMC-derived RNA was used for the TCR library. Trimming cost V 7 bases and J 0 bases, with 12 bases left between them. Germline CDR1 and CDR2: SNHLY and FYNNEI. The CDR3 length is 14 residues. CDR3 regions were amplified by Arm-PCR using iRepertoire HTBI primers to build TCR beta libraries. TCRdb passed the multiplex PCR reads through MiXCR, listing each CDR3 protein once. The table has hundreds of thousands of distinct CDR3 sequences, about 16% seen once. This clonotype was picked up many times. These data were likewise used in another study, on T cells in Graves' hyperthyroidism and ophthalmopathy.

This receptor was taken from a woman between 40 and 65 years old with Graves disease. Sequenced here: peripheral blood mononuclear cells (PBMCs), sampled at new diagnosis, from a patient treated with antithyroid drugs. The V gene is TRBV2, the J gene TRBJ1-1; maybe TRBD1 (5 bases). CDR3 nucleotide sequence: TGTGCCAGCACCAGGGTGGGAGTGAACACTGAAGCTTTCTTT. Translated, it gives CASTRVGVNTEAFF.